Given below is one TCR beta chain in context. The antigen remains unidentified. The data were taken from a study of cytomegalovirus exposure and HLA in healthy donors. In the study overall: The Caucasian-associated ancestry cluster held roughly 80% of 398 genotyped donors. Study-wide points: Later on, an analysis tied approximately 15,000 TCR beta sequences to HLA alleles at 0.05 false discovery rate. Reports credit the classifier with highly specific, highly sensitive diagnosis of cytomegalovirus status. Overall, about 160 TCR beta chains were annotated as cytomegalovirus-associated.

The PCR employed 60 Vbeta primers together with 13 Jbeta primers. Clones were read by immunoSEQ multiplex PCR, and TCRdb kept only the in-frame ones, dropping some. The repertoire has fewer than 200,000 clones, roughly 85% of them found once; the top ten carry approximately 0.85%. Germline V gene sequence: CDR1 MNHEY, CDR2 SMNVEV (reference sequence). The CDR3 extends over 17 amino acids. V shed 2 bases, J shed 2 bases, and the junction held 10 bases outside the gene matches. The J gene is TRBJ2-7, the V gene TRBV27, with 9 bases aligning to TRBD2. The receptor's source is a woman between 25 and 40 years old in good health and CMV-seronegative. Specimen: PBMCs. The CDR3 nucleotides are TGTGCCAGCAGTTTAGGAGTAACTAGCGGGTCCGCCTACGAGCAGTACTTC. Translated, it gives CASSLGVTSGSAYEQYF.